This TCR beta chain appears in the sequencing data of a study of human T cells and chemical hapten exposure. Study in general: Alopecia areata, totalis or universalis affected patients, mainly female. Slight differences in pooled library volume were the main source of varying TCR yields across samples. Study findings and constraints: Relative to controls, expanded TCRs formed significantly more large CDR3 similarity clusters.

One entry per CDR3 protein, called by TCRdb with MiXCR from the RACE reads. The sample records some 180,000 distinct CDR3 sequences, 20% to 25% being singletons. Indicated time point: patch test 1, 2 weeks after DPC sensitization. Described treatment: therapeutic diphenylcyclopropenone sensitization with weekly scalp DPC. Prior to application of each patch test, blood was drawn. As concerns this clonotype: Antigen specificity is unknown.

This CDR3 comprises 15 residues. V lost 1 base and J 4 bases, leaving 11 bases between the germline ends. Material: whole blood, obtained in connection with sensitization to the hapten diphenylcyclopropenone (DPC). The V call is TRBV12-3 or TRBV12-4, the J call TRBJ2-1; D is ambiguous. The TCR originated in a woman in her forties or fifties with alopecia areata. Some clones in this sample may be carry-over from other donors' samples. The CDR3 is CASSLGAAYYNEQFF. The CDR3 DNA reads as TGTGCCAGCAGTTTAGGGGCGGCTTATTACAATGAGCAGTTCTTC.